The next 15 T cell receptor beta chains were all read from a single sample in a study of blood T cell repertoires in COVID-19. Repertoires were generated with immunoSEQ multiplex PCR, while TCRdb's copy carries only in-frame clones and drops some. The data show approximately 40,000 clones, roughly 84% seen once. The sequenced sample consisted of peripheral blood. These receptors were obtained from a human donor in a cohort sampled during active COVID-19.

The chain joins TRBV4-2 to TRBJ2-3; 9 nucleotides align to TRBD2. There are 17 residues in the CDR3. The junction had 6 bases not matched to a gene; V was cut back by 0 bases and J by 2 bases. Germline CDR1 LGHNA, CDR2 YNFKEQ. The CDR3 reads CASSQDSGGPLTDTQYF. CDR3 nucleotide sequence: TGTGCCAGCAGCCAAGATAGCGGGGGACCCCTCACAGATACGCAGTATTTT.

The chain employs TRBV10-3 and TRBJ2-3; no clear D gene. Germline V gene lookup returns CDR1 ENHRY and CDR2 SYGVKD. The V and J ends lost 7 bases and 0 bases respectively, with 11 bases between them. The CDR3 covers 14 residues. CDR3 in DNA: TGTGCCATCACTGGAGCCGTCAGCACAGATACGCAGTATTTT. This translates into CAITGAVSTDTQYF.

The chain carries TRBV2 and TRBJ1-1; possible D gene TRBD1, 5 bases. The CDR3 loop spans 13 amino acids. V gave up 4 bases and J gave up 1 base, with 7 bases separating them. Looked up from germline, CDR1 is SNHLY and CDR2 is FYNNEI. The CDR3 DNA reads TGTGCCAGCAGTGGACAGTGGAACACTGAAGCTTTCTTT. Amino acids: CASSGQWNTEAFF.

The V gene is TRBV9, the J gene TRBJ1-2; D remains ambiguous. Trimming took off 5 bases at V and 8 bases at J, with 10 bases between the two ends. The CDR3 runs 11 residues. The germline V gene encodes CDR1 SGDLS and CDR2 YYNGEE. In DNA, the CDR3 is TGTGCCAGCAGAGGAGGGAACGGCTACACCTTC. Encoded protein: CASRGGNGYTF.

The chain carries TRBV10-3 and TRBJ2-3; TRBD2 agrees at 7 bases. The CDR3 loop spans 16 amino acids. Germline V gene data show CDR1 as ENHRY and CDR2 as SYGVKD. With V trimmed by 3 bases and J by 2 bases, 8 bases remained unmatched. The CDR3 nucleotides are TGTGCCATCAGTGACCGGGCGGGGGACTTCACAGATACGCAGTATTTT. Amino acid sequence: CAISDRAGDFTDTQYF.

The genes are TRBV27 and TRBJ2-7; TRBD2 is a possible D gene (5 bases). The CDR3 totals 14 residues. Trimming took 4 bases from V and 2 from J, leaving 12 bases between them. Germline assignment: CDR1 MNHEY and CDR2 SMNVEV (reference sequence). CDR3 in DNA: TGTGCCAGCAGTTCCGCCGGGAAACCCTACGAGCAGTACTTC. Translating gives CASSSAGKPYEQYF.

This chain uses TRBV5-1 with TRBJ2-7; tentative D call: TRBD2 (6 bases). Germline lookup yields CDR1 SGHRS and CDR2 YFSETQ. Trimming took off 3 bases at V and 2 bases at J, with 15 bases between the two ends. This CDR3 is built from 15 residues. The CDR3 DNA reads as TGCGCCAGCAGCTCCGCCGGGACTGCAGCCTACGAGCAGTACTTC. The encoded protein is CASSSAGTAAYEQYF.

The gene calls are TRBV7-9 and TRBJ2-1; 7 bases are a match to TRBD2. The CDR3 length is 15 residues. Losses at the gene ends were 2 bases for V and 2 bases for J; bases not matched to a gene: 3. The germline V gene has CDR1 SEHNR and CDR2 FQNEAQ (reference sequence). The CDR3 DNA is TGTGCCAGCAGCTTACGGCTAGCGGCCTACAATGAGCAGTTCTTC. Translation: CASSLRLAAYNEQFF.

This chain joins TRBV27 and TRBJ1-2, with D perhaps matching TRBD1 (5 bases). Trimming stripped 4 bases from V and 6 bases from J, with 15 bases between. CDR3 length: 14 residues. Germline loops: CDR1 MNHEY, CDR2 SMNVEV (reference sequence). The CDR3 nucleotides read TGTGCCAGCAGTTCGGTCACGGGGACTGATGGCTACACCTTC. As protein: CASSSVTGTDGYTF.

This clone occurred once. The chain recombines TRBV7-2 with TRBJ2-1; the match to TRBD1 covers 7 bases. The V gene end was trimmed by 1 base and the J gene end by 0 bases; junction bases not matched to a gene: 3. Germline lookup yields CDR1 SGHTA and CDR2 FQGNSA. This CDR3 has 16 residues. The chain's CDR3 is CASSLGGQSSYNEQFF. The CDR3, as DNA: TGTGCCAGCAGCTTAGGGGGACAGAGCTCCTACAATGAGCAGTTCTTC.

V is TRBV2 and J is TRBJ1-2; D gene unclear. Germline V gives CDR1 SNHLY, CDR2 FYNNEI. The CDR3 covers 12 residues. Trimming pared 6 bases from V and 7 bases from J, leaving 12 bases between. CDR3 DNA sequence: TGTGCCAGCAGGAGTATGACGGGTGGCTACACCTTC. Translating gives CASRSMTGGYTF.

V is TRBV5-6 and J is TRBJ2-1; 8 positions match TRBD1. V was pared by 6 bases and J by 0 bases, with 5 bases of the junction left unmatched. The germline CDR1 and CDR2 sequences are SGHDT and YYEEEE. This CDR3 is 15 amino acids long. In DNA form, the CDR3 reads TGTGCCAGCAACAACAGGGGGAGCTCCTACAATGAGCAGTTCTTC. It encodes CASNNRGSSYNEQFF.

This rearrangement joins TRBV5-4 to TRBJ2-3; 8 bases are a match to TRBD1. After removal of 4 bases from V and 2 bases from J, the junction contained 6 bases not matched to a gene. Germline-derived CDR1 and CDR2 are SGHNT and YYREEE (reference sequence). This CDR3 comprises 15 residues. The CDR3 reads CASSRQGITTDTQYF. The DNA of the CDR3 is TGTGCCAGCAGCCGACAGGGGATAACCACAGATACGCAGTATTTT.

V gene TRBV7-2 combines with J gene TRBJ1-4; 9 nucleotides agree with TRBD1. Germline V gives CDR1 SGHTA, CDR2 FQGNSA. The CDR3 length is 16 residues. The J segment lost 0 bases and the V segment lost 6 bases, leaving 5 bases of the junction unmatched. CDR3 nucleotides: TGTGCCAGCAGTTCGGGACAGGGCTCAACTAATGAAAAACTGTTTTTT. Its translation: CASSSGQGSTNEKLFF.

The rearrangement joins TRBV13 to TRBJ2-7; 13 nucleotides align to TRBD2. Germline V lookup: CDR1 PRHDT, CDR2 FYEKMQ (reference sequence). V trimming: 8 bases; J trimming: 2 bases; junction bases outside the gene matches: 9. The CDR3 length is 16 residues. CDR3 DNA sequence: TGTGCCAGCTCCGGGACTAGCGGGGCTTCGACCTACGAGCAGTACTTC. This translates into CASSGTSGASTYEQYF.